This is a list of T cell receptor beta chains from one sample in a study of shared clonotypes between healthy human individuals. Sequencing was performed with immunoSEQ multiplex PCR; in TCRdb, only in-frame clones are kept and a portion is missing. The sample consists of about 560,000 clones, roughly 72% of them appearing once. Sequenced sample: PBMCs. The receptors here all came from a middle-aged woman in good health. Some clones in this sample may be carry-over from other donors' samples. The CDR3 runs from the conserved cysteine through the conserved F or W. Each record gives: D gene, clone size, V gene, J gene, CDR3 DNA, CDR3 protein. A D gene is named only where the DNA matches it firmly. Size tells how often a clone was seen (once, few, many) or the class of an expanded clone, and some rows leave it out.

d_gene: NA
abundance: few
v_gene: TRBV9
j_gene: TRBJ1-6
CDR3nt: TGTGCCAGCAGCGTAGACAGGGAGGGCTCACCCCTCCACTTT
CDR3aa: CASSVDREGSPLHF

d_gene: NA
abundance: NA
v_gene: TRBV10-2
j_gene: TRBJ2-7
CDR3nt: TGCGCCAGCGGTTATGCGGGTCGAAGCTCCTACGAGCAGTACTTC
CDR3aa: CASGYAGRSSYEQYF

d_gene: NA
abundance: NA
v_gene: TRBV9
j_gene: TRBJ1-4
CDR3nt: TGTGCCAGCAGCGTATCCGGCCAACCGGGAAAACTGTTTTTT
CDR3aa: CASSVSGQPGKLFF

d_gene: NA
abundance: NA
v_gene: TRBV28
j_gene: TRBJ2-1
CDR3nt: TGTGCCAGCAGTTTTGGAGGACTGCCCACAATGAAGCAGTTCTTC
CDR3aa: CASSFGGLPTMKQFF

d_gene: TRBD1
abundance: NA
v_gene: TRBV25-1
j_gene: TRBJ2-7
CDR3nt: TGTGCCAGCCCTGGGACAGGGAGTTACGAGCAGTACTTC
CDR3aa: CASPGTGSYEQYF

d_gene: TRBD2
abundance: NA
v_gene: TRBV7-9
j_gene: TRBJ2-7
CDR3nt: TGTGCCAGCAGCCAAGGACTAGGTCCCTACGAGCAGTACTTC
CDR3aa: CASSQGLGPYEQYF

d_gene: NA
abundance: once
v_gene: TRBV30
j_gene: TRBJ2-7
CDR3nt: TGTGCCTGGAGCATACAGATTACCTCCTACGAGCAGTACTTC
CDR3aa: CAWSIQITSYEQYF

d_gene: NA
abundance: many
v_gene: TRBV28
j_gene: TRBJ1-2
CDR3nt: TGTGCCAGCAGCCCTGGGTTTAGGGGCTACACCTTC
CDR3aa: CASSPGFRGYTF

d_gene: NA
abundance: few
v_gene: TRBV19
j_gene: TRBJ1-5
CDR3nt: TGTGCCAGTAGACAACGCGCAGGGGATAGCAATCAGCCCCAGCATTTT
CDR3aa: CASRQRAGDSNQPQHF

d_gene: TRBD2
abundance: NA
v_gene: TRBV9
j_gene: TRBJ2-5
CDR3nt: TGTGCCAGCAGCATCAGAGCGGGACCTCAAGAGACCCAGTACTTC
CDR3aa: CASSIRAGPQETQYF

d_gene: TRBD2
abundance: NA
v_gene: TRBV27
j_gene: TRBJ2-2
CDR3nt: TGTGCCAGCATTAGCGGGAGAGGCGCCGGGGAGCTGTTTTTT
CDR3aa: CASISGRGAGELFF

d_gene: NA
abundance: NA
v_gene: TRBV21-1
j_gene: TRBJ1-4
CDR3nt: TGTGCCAGCAGCATGTTATGGTGGGAAAAACTGTTTTTT
CDR3aa: CASSMLWWEKLFF

d_gene: NA
abundance: many
v_gene: TRBV5-1
j_gene: TRBJ2-4
CDR3nt: TGCGCCAGCAGCCTTGACGGTGAGGGCATTCAGTACTTC
CDR3aa: CASSLDGEGIQYF

d_gene: NA
abundance: NA
v_gene: TRBV4-1
j_gene: TRBJ1-4
CDR3nt: TGCGCCAGCAGCCAAGGTTGGGGGGATGAGAAACTGTTTTTT
CDR3aa: CASSQGWGDEKLFF